The clone carrying this T cell receptor beta chain was observed a few times. Antigen unknown. Trimming stripped 2 bases from V and 8 bases from J, with 14 bases between. Germline CDR1 is SGHRS and CDR2 is YFSETQ. This CDR3 is built from 14 residues. Measured with immunoSEQ multiplex PCR; TCRdb has only the in-frame clones, and not every one. Of fewer than 90,000 clones listed, about 82% are singletons. This sample is part of a study of T cell responses to AZD1222 COVID-19 vaccine. Regarding the study as a whole: Repertoire sampling happened only post peak T cell response.

The rearrangement joins TRBV5-1 to TRBJ2-1; a possible D gene is TRBD1 (5 bases). The receptor comes from an adult who received the AZD1222 COVID-19 vaccine. The sequencing used peripheral blood, collected 28 days after the second AZD1222 dose. CDR3 bases: TGCGCCAGCAGCTTTGGGGCCGGGTGGGATGAGCAGTTCTTC. Protein sequence: CASSFGAGWDEQFF.